Listed here are 31 T cell receptor beta chains from one sample, sequenced in a study of blood T cells in healthy people across ages. The use of a sample-barcoded 5' primer and a J-beta primer mix characterized a second PCR of roughly 7 to 12 cycles. Using its own MiXCR run on the 5' RACE reads, TCRdb lists one record per CDR3 protein. This sample has fewer than 2 million distinct CDR3 sequences, with 39% found just once. Sequenced sample: blood. These receptors were obtained from a human donor in good health.

The chain employs TRBV5-7 and TRBJ2-1; D call uncertain. TRBV5-7 is known as an ORF, though its function is uncertain. V shed 3 bases and J shed 6 bases, with 19 bases lying between them. The CDR3 consists of 16 residues. CDR3 DNA: TGTGCCAGCAGCTCAACCACCCCCGGCTGGTGCAATGAGCAGTTCTTC. Translation gives CASSSTTPGWCNEQFF.

The genes are TRBV6-5 and TRBJ2-5, with a weak D call TRBD1 (6 bases). The CDR3 totals 15 residues. CDR1 is MNHEY and CDR2 is SVGAGI in the germline V gene. V lost 2 bases and J lost 2, with 12 bases in between. CDR3 bases: TGTGCCAGCAGTTACGGGAAAACAGGGCAAGAGACCCAGTACTTC. It yields the protein CASSYGKTGQETQYF.

Only a few counts were recorded for this clonotype. V gene TRBV7-6 combines with J gene TRBJ1-1; possibly TRBD1 for D (5 bases). This CDR3 contains 15 residues. V was trimmed by 5 bases and J by 0 bases, leaving 13 bases between them. Germline V gene data show CDR1 as SGHVS and CDR2 as FNYEAQ. In nucleotides, the CDR3 is TGTGCCAGCAGCGAGATGGGGGTTTTGAACACTGAAGCTTTCTTT. The encoded protein is CASSEMGVLNTEAFF.

Only a few counts were recorded for this clonotype. The rearrangement links TRBV7-2 to TRBJ1-2; 9 bases are a match to TRBD1. Germline CDR1 reads SGHTA; CDR2 reads FQGNSA. CDR3 length equals 15 residues. Trimming removed 5 bases from V and 8 bases from J; junction bases left unmatched: 12. As DNA, the CDR3 is TGTGCCAGCAGCCCCTTTAGCGGACAGGGGCAAGGCTACACCTTC. This sequence encodes CASSPFSGQGQGYTF.

This sequence joins TRBV20-1 and TRBJ2-7, with unresolved D. The V end was cut by 8 bases, the J end by 3 bases, with 11 bases between. This CDR3 has 11 amino acids. The germline V gene encodes CDR1 DFQATT and CDR2 SNEGSKA (reference sequence). In DNA, the CDR3 is TGCAGTCCCACCCCAGACTACGAGCAGTACTTC. Residues: CSPTPDYEQYF.

This sequence joins TRBV6-6 and TRBJ1-3; unclear D gene. CDR1 is MNHNY and CDR2 is SVGAGI in the germline V gene (reference sequence). This CDR3 spans 14 amino acids. Trimming shortened V by 2 bases and J by 0 bases, and 5 bases separated the two germline ends. The CDR3 loop reads CASSYRVSGNTIYF. The CDR3 DNA sequence: TGTGCCAGCAGTTACAGGGTCTCTGGAAACACCATATATTTT.

This clonotype occurred a few times. This chain joins TRBV9 and TRBJ1-2; D might be TRBD1 (5 bases). This CDR3 contains 14 residues. V lost 3 bases to trimming and J lost 7 bases, with 16 bases between them. CDR1 and CDR2 from the germline V gene are SGDLS and YYNGEE. For the CDR3, the DNA is TGTGCCAGCAGCGCAGGGCCCCTTAACCCTGGCTACACCTTC. Translation: CASSAGPLNPGYTF.

The chain combines TRBV5-6 with TRBJ1-4; D is unclear. The CDR3 has 12 residues. V lost 2 bases and J 8 bases, leaving 7 bases between the germline ends. Germline CDR1 SGHDT, CDR2 YYEEEE. The CDR3 DNA is TGTGCCAGCAGCTTTTATACGGAAAAACTGTTTTTT. It yields the protein CASSFYTEKLFF.

This clonotype was seen a handful of times. This rearrangement joins TRBV7-2 to TRBJ1-2; D uncertain. V shed 5 bases and J shed 3 bases, with 16 bases lying between them. CDR3 length: 15 residues. In germline, CDR1 is SGHTA, CDR2 FQGNSA. CDR3 DNA: TGTGCCAGCAGCCCTACTTGGGTCAGTGACTATGGCTACACCTTC. This translates into CASSPTWVSDYGYTF.

This clonotype was recorded a few times. The chain recombines TRBV7-2 with TRBJ2-7; 8 bases align to TRBD2. Germline assignment: CDR1 SGHTA and CDR2 FQGNSA. The CDR3 contains 15 residues. V lost 7 bases, J lost 3 bases, and 11 bases stayed unmatched. The CDR3 DNA sequence: TGTGCCAGCACCACAGGGAGCGGGGGCTACTACGAGCAGTACTTC. The encoded protein is CASTTGSGGYYEQYF.

The rearrangement joins TRBV6-2 or TRBV6-3 to TRBJ2-4; no reliable D call. The better agreement between TRBJ2-7 and the DNA end casts doubt on the J call. Germline-derived CDR1 and CDR2 are MNHEY and SVGEGT. This CDR3 has 15 amino acids. CDR3 DNA: TGTGCCAGCAGTCCTTCGGACCCAAGTCTCTACGAGCAGTACTTC. Translated, it gives CASSPSDPSLYEQYF.

The chain has TRBV5-1 and TRBJ2-6, with a possible D match to TRBD2 (5 bases). V dropped 1 base and J dropped 4 bases, with 15 bases sitting between them. The germline V gene has CDR1 SGHRS and CDR2 YFSETQ. The CDR3 has 17 amino acids. Here the CDR3 DNA reads TGCGCCAGCAGCTTGCCGAGGGCTATAATAGGGGCCAACGTCCTGACTTTC. Translated: CASSLPRAIIGANVLTF.

The chain links TRBV5-1 to TRBJ1-2; weak D call: TRBD1 (5 bases). The CDR3 covers 14 residues. Per germline, CDR1 SGHRS and CDR2 YFSETQ. V dropped 7 bases and J dropped 7 bases, with 20 bases sitting between them. This chain's CDR3 is CASGSGIRQGGYTF. CDR3 nucleotides: TGCGCCAGCGGCTCAGGGATCCGGCAGGGTGGCTACACCTTC.

Only a few counts were recorded for this clonotype. The chain joins TRBV20-1 to TRBJ1-2; D is possibly TRBD1 (5 bases). Germline CDR1 DFQATT, CDR2 SNEGSKA (reference sequence). The CDR3 runs to 14 residues. V shed 5 bases and J shed 10 bases, with 23 bases lying between them. The CDR3 bases are TGCAGTGCTCAGACCGGGACGCATCCCCAACCCTACACCTTC. Encoded protein: CSAQTGTHPQPYTF.

A few counts support this clonotype. One base separates it from a far larger clone, so it is likely a read error. V gene TRBV7-2 combines with J gene TRBJ2-7; TRBD1 or TRBD2 may be the D gene (6 bases each). CDR3 length equals 13 residues. From germline, CDR1 is SGHTA and CDR2 FQGNSA. V was pared by 5 bases and J by 2 bases, with 10 bases between. The CDR3 DNA reads as TGTGCCAGCAGCATAGGGGGGCCCTACGAGCAGTACTTC. This translates into CASSIGGPYEQYF.

The chain has TRBV12-3 or TRBV12-4 and TRBJ1-2, with no clear D. CDR3 length: 12 amino acids. V was shortened by 3 bases and J by 12 bases, with 14 bases between the two germline ends. CDR3 protein: CASSFSYGGNTF. CDR3 bases: TGTGCCAGCAGTTTCTCGTACGGCGGCAACACCTTC.

This clonotype was detected only once. V usage is TRBV6-6 and J usage is TRBJ1-1, with TRBD1 as a possible D gene (6 bases). CDR1 MNHNY and CDR2 SVGAGI come from the germline V gene (reference sequence). V dropped 2 bases and J dropped 4 bases, with 14 bases sitting between them. The CDR3 totals 15 residues. The CDR3 sequence: CASSYRGAASTEAFF. CDR3 in DNA: TGTGCCAGCAGTTACCGGGGGGCTGCTTCCACTGAAGCTTTCTTT.

Only a few counts were recorded for this clonotype. The chain joins TRBV20-1 to TRBJ2-7; the D gene is possibly TRBD2 (5 bases). The CDR3 extends over 13 amino acids. V was trimmed by 6 bases and J by 0 bases, leaving 12 bases between them. The V gene's germline CDR1 is DFQATT and CDR2 SNEGSKA (reference sequence). This chain's CDR3 is CSALAGASYEQYF. As DNA, the CDR3 is TGCAGTGCCCTCGCGGGTGCCTCCTACGAGCAGTACTTC.

The chain uses TRBV5-1 and TRBJ2-2; 9 nucleotides align to TRBD1. V was clipped by 3 bases and J by 1 base; unmatched bases: 4. The germline gives CDR1 SGHRS, CDR2 YFSETQ. The CDR3 contains 16 residues. The chain's CDR3 is CASSWMTGGNTGELFF. The CDR3 nucleotides read TGCGCCAGCAGCTGGATGACAGGGGGGAACACCGGGGAGCTGTTTTTT.

This rearrangement joins TRBV28 to TRBJ2-1; D is perhaps TRBD2 (6 bases). This CDR3 region has 13 residues. Germline V CDR1 and CDR2: MDHEN, SYDVKM. The V end was cut by 7 bases, the J end by 9 bases, with 16 bases between. Written as DNA, the CDR3 is TGTGCCAGCAACAGAGGGACTCTAACTGAGCAGTTCTTC. As protein: CASNRGTLTEQFF.

This chain links TRBV5-1 with TRBJ2-1, with TRBD1 matching 11 bases. V shed 5 bases, J shed 6 bases, and the junction held 7 bases outside the gene matches. The CDR3 is 15 residues long. CDR1 is SGHRS, CDR2 YFSETQ, per germline. The CDR3 protein is CASRDGTGGFNEQFF. DNA of the CDR3: TGCGCCAGCAGAGACGGGACAGGGGGTTTCAATGAGCAGTTCTTC.

The V call is TRBV12-3 or TRBV12-4, the J call TRBJ2-1, with D perhaps matching TRBD1 (5 bases). Trimming stripped 7 bases from V and 7 bases from J, with 11 bases between. This CDR3 spans 12 amino acids. The CDR3 reads CASTLTENEQFF. DNA of the CDR3: TGTGCCAGCACCCTGACAGAAAATGAGCAGTTCTTC.

This chain uses TRBV7-2 with TRBJ2-3, with TRBD2 matching 8 bases. Germline V CDR1 and CDR2: SGHTA, FQGNSA. With 5 bases clipped from V and 3 bases from J, the junction kept 10 bases outside the gene matches. The CDR3 spans 16 residues. The CDR3 nucleotides read TGTGCCAGCAGCCTAAAGCTAGCGGGCGCTACAGATACGCAGTATTTT. Translated, it gives CASSLKLAGATDTQYF.

The V gene is TRBV5-1, the J gene TRBJ1-1, with D possibly TRBD1 on 6 matching bases. Trimming pared 0 bases from V and 0 bases from J, leaving 15 bases between. In germline, CDR1 is SGHRS, CDR2 YFSETQ. The CDR3 extends over 17 amino acids. The CDR3: CASSLVGGQFMNTEAFF. CDR3 DNA sequence: TGCGCCAGCAGCTTGGTCGGCGGACAGTTCATGAACACTGAAGCTTTCTTT.

This clonotype was seen a handful of times. The genes are TRBV7-2 and TRBJ1-1; no firm D call. The V end was cut by 2 bases, the J end by 7 bases, with 17 bases between. CDR1 SGHTA and CDR2 FQGNSA come from the germline V gene. The CDR3 has 15 amino acids. Written as DNA, the CDR3 is TGTGCCAGCAGCTTAACCCCAGTTTGGGAAGGTGAAGCTTTCTTT. Translated, it gives CASSLTPVWEGEAFF.

The V gene is TRBV11-1, the J gene TRBJ2-1, with D possibly matching TRBD1 (6 bases). The germline V and J ends were trimmed by 6 bases and 5 bases, with 11 bases remaining between them. The CDR3 has 13 residues. CDR1 is SGHAT, CDR2 FQDESV, per germline (reference sequence). The CDR3 DNA is TGTGCCAGCAGGAAGGACAGAAACAATGAGCAGTTCTTC. This translates into CASRKDRNNEQFF.

V gene TRBV5-1 combines with J gene TRBJ2-1; D gene ambiguous. CDR1 is SGHRS and CDR2 is YFSETQ in the germline V gene. The length of the CDR3 is 16 residues. Trimming left V 1 base short and J 2 bases short, with 13 bases between. CDR3 sequence: CASSLIPDLAYNEQFF. CDR3 in DNA: TGCGCCAGCAGCTTGATCCCGGATTTAGCCTACAATGAGCAGTTCTTC.

The V and J genes are TRBV6-6 and TRBJ2-3; D remains ambiguous. The V gene lost 4 bases and the J gene lost 0 bases, with 8 bases spanning the gap. In germline, CDR1 is MNHNY, CDR2 SVGAGI (reference sequence). The CDR3 is 14 residues long. The CDR3 here is CASSSRSSTDTQYF. In nucleotides, the CDR3 is TGTGCCAGCAGTTCGAGGTCTAGCACAGATACGCAGTATTTT.

The V gene is TRBV7-9, the J gene TRBJ2-3; D is ambiguous. The CDR3 spans 15 residues. Deletions cut 5 bases from V and 0 bases from J, with 12 bases between. Germline CDR1 SEHNR, CDR2 FQNEAQ (reference sequence). Here the CDR3 reads CASSVQLISTDTQYF. The CDR3 DNA reads TGTGCCAGCAGCGTACAGCTTATTAGCACAGATACGCAGTATTTT.

This clonotype turned up a few times. The chain couples TRBV6-2 or TRBV6-3 to TRBJ2-7; D is ambiguous. Germline V gene data show CDR1 as MNHEY and CDR2 as SVGEGT. CDR3 length: 11 residues. V lost 6 bases to trimming and J lost 5 bases, with 8 bases between them. This CDR3 reads CASRWANEQYF. CDR3 nucleotides: TGTGCCAGCAGATGGGCAAACGAGCAGTACTTC.

The chain couples TRBV7-3 to TRBJ1-6; D unclear. Germline V lookup: CDR1 SGHTA, CDR2 FQGTGA. This CDR3 has 17 amino acids. Trimming took off 2 bases at V and 3 bases at J, with 14 bases between the two ends. The CDR3: CASSLFVGPDYNSPLHF. The CDR3 DNA is TGTGCCAGCAGCTTATTTGTAGGGCCCGACTATAATTCACCCCTCCACTTT.